A selection of T cell receptor beta chains follows, all from one sample in a study of blood T cell repertoires in COVID-19. The data were produced by immunoSEQ multiplex PCR, yet TCRdb's version contains in-frame clones alone and is incomplete. The sample has a few hundred thousand clones; approximately 83% are singletons. Sample: PBMCs or T cells enriched from blood (not recorded which). The receptors derive from a man aged 25-45 years who had recovered from COVID-19. CDR3s include the opening cysteine and the closing phenylalanine or tryptophan. The order of the fields is V gene, clone size, J gene, D gene, CDR3 protein, CDR3 DNA. A D gene is named only where the DNA matches it firmly. A row's size may be missing; if present it is once, few, many or a size class.

v_gene: TRBV5-8
abundance: .
j_gene: TRBJ2-3
d_gene: .
CDR3aa: CASSLAGTPDTQYF
CDR3nt: TGTGCCAGCAGCTTGGCGGGTACTCCAGATACGCAGTATTTT

v_gene: TRBV6-5
abundance: .
j_gene: TRBJ1-2
d_gene: .
CDR3aa: CASRPGRANYGYTF
CDR3nt: TGTGCCAGCAGGCCCGGGAGAGCTAACTATGGCTACACCTTC

v_gene: TRBV29-1
abundance: .
j_gene: TRBJ2-3
d_gene: .
CDR3aa: CSVDEGTGDTQYF
CDR3nt: TGCAGCGTTGACGAGGGCACGGGAGATACGCAGTATTTT

v_gene: TRBV4-2
abundance: few
j_gene: TRBJ1-2
d_gene: .
CDR3aa: CASSQDIESYYGYTF
CDR3nt: TGTGCCAGCAGCCAAGATATCGAGTCGTACTATGGCTACACCTTC

v_gene: TRBV5-1
abundance: .
j_gene: TRBJ2-5
d_gene: .
CDR3aa: CASSLTPSGWTAETQYF
CDR3nt: TGCGCCAGCAGCTTGACCCCATCGGGATGGACGGCGGAGACCCAGTACTTC

v_gene: TRBV25-1
abundance: .
j_gene: TRBJ1-6
d_gene: TRBD1
CDR3aa: CASSDTGQGGNSPLHF
CDR3nt: TGTGCCAGCAGTGATACGGGACAGGGAGGCAATTCACCCCTCCACTTT

v_gene: TRBV19
abundance: .
j_gene: TRBJ1-3
d_gene: .
CDR3aa: CASSAHRIGNTIYF
CDR3nt: TGTGCCAGTAGCGCACATCGAATCGGAAACACCATATATTTT

v_gene: TRBV5-6
abundance: .
j_gene: TRBJ2-5
d_gene: .
CDR3aa: CASSLWPETQYF
CDR3nt: TGTGCCAGCAGCTTGTGGCCGGAGACCCAGTACTTC

v_gene: TRBV4-1
abundance: .
j_gene: TRBJ1-2
d_gene: TRBD1
CDR3aa: CASSQVPRGRDYGYTF
CDR3nt: TGCGCCAGCAGCCAAGTCCCCAGGGGGCGCGACTATGGCTACACCTTC

v_gene: TRBV6-5
abundance: .
j_gene: TRBJ1-6
d_gene: TRBD1
CDR3aa: CASRGLTGGDSPLHF
CDR3nt: TGTGCCAGCAGGGGACTGACAGGGGGCGATTCACCCCTCCACTTT

v_gene: TRBV10-3
abundance: .
j_gene: TRBJ1-1
d_gene: .
CDR3aa: CAITGVNTEAFF
CDR3nt: TGTGCCATCACGGGGGTGAACACTGAAGCTTTCTTT

v_gene: TRBV19
abundance: .
j_gene: TRBJ1-5
d_gene: .
CDR3aa: CASSIDRGQPQHF
CDR3nt: TGTGCCAGTAGTATAGATCGGGGTCAGCCCCAGCATTTT

v_gene: TRBV9
abundance: .
j_gene: TRBJ1-5
d_gene: .
CDR3aa: CASSVAGGVGQPQHF
CDR3nt: TGTGCCAGCAGCGTAGCGGGAGGGGTAGGTCAGCCCCAGCATTTT

v_gene: TRBV7-9
abundance: .
j_gene: TRBJ2-7
d_gene: TRBD1
CDR3aa: CASSLGDRVYEQYF
CDR3nt: TGTGCCAGCAGTCTCGGGGACAGGGTTTACGAGCAGTACTTC

v_gene: TRBV5-1
abundance: few
j_gene: TRBJ1-4
d_gene: .
CDR3aa: CASSLDVMGQGNEKLFF
CDR3nt: TGCGCCAGCAGCTTGGACGTAATGGGGCAGGGTAATGAAAAACTGTTTTTT

v_gene: TRBV2
abundance: .
j_gene: TRBJ2-7
d_gene: .
CDR3aa: CASFHQGSHEQYF
CDR3nt: TGTGCCAGCTTCCATCAGGGATCCCACGAGCAGTACTTC

v_gene: TRBV4-2
abundance: .
j_gene: TRBJ2-5
d_gene: TRBD1
CDR3aa: CASSQATGTGVATQYF
CDR3nt: TGTGCCAGCAGCCAGGCTACCGGGACAGGGGTCGCGACCCAGTACTTC

v_gene: TRBV7-2
abundance: .
j_gene: TRBJ1-5
d_gene: .
CDR3aa: CASSPGGWSNQPQHF
CDR3nt: TGTGCCAGCAGCCCCGGGGGATGGAGCAATCAGCCCCAGCATTTT

v_gene: TRBV3-1/TRBV3-2
abundance: .
j_gene: TRBJ2-3
d_gene: .
CDR3aa: CASSHLGQTSTDTQYF
CDR3nt: TGTGCCAGCAGCCATTTAGGACAGACCAGCACAGATACGCAGTATTTT

v_gene: TRBV10-3
abundance: .
j_gene: TRBJ1-2
d_gene: .
CDR3aa: CAISETVSYGYTF
CDR3nt: TGTGCCATCAGTGAGACAGTTTCCTATGGCTACACCTTC

v_gene: TRBV30
abundance: .
j_gene: TRBJ2-7
d_gene: .
CDR3aa: CAWGGGYYEQYF
CDR3nt: TGTGCCTGGGGGGGAGGTTACTACGAGCAGTACTTC

v_gene: TRBV24-1
abundance: .
j_gene: TRBJ1-1
d_gene: .
CDR3aa: CATRETGFNTEAFF
CDR3nt: TGTGCCACCAGGGAAACAGGGTTCAACACTGAAGCTTTCTTT

v_gene: TRBV5-1
abundance: .
j_gene: TRBJ1-2
d_gene: TRBD1
CDR3aa: CASSIGDRGNGYTF
CDR3nt: TGCGCCAGCAGCATTGGGGACAGGGGAAATGGCTACACCTTC

v_gene: TRBV3-1/TRBV3-2
abundance: .
j_gene: TRBJ2-4
d_gene: .
CDR3aa: CASSQEQASAKNIQYF
CDR3nt: TGTGCCAGCAGCCAAGAGCAGGCGTCTGCCAAAAACATTCAGTACTTC

v_gene: TRBV5-1
abundance: .
j_gene: TRBJ1-3
d_gene: .
CDR3aa: CASSLSGHSSGNTIYF
CDR3nt: TGCGCCAGCAGCCTCTCTGGGCACAGCTCTGGAAACACCATATATTTT

v_gene: TRBV3-1/TRBV3-2
abundance: .
j_gene: TRBJ2-3
d_gene: TRBD2
CDR3aa: CASSQGTSGGQGDTQYF
CDR3nt: TGTGCCAGCAGCCAAGGGACTAGCGGGGGGCAAGGTGATACGCAGTATTTT

v_gene: TRBV6-2/TRBV6-3
abundance: .
j_gene: TRBJ2-1
d_gene: TRBD1
CDR3aa: CASSLGQGKNEQFF
CDR3nt: TGTGCCAGCAGCTTAGGACAGGGAAAGAATGAGCAGTTCTTC

v_gene: TRBV6-4
abundance: .
j_gene: TRBJ2-1
d_gene: .
CDR3aa: CASSDSRASSYNEQFF
CDR3nt: TGTGCCAGCAGTGACTCGAGGGCTAGCTCCTACAATGAGCAGTTCTTC

v_gene: TRBV19
abundance: .
j_gene: TRBJ2-3
d_gene: TRBD2
CDR3aa: CASSYSGGTVTDTQYF
CDR3nt: TGTGCCAGTTCTTACAGCGGGGGGACCGTCACAGATACGCAGTATTTT

v_gene: TRBV3-1/TRBV3-2
abundance: .
j_gene: TRBJ1-6
d_gene: TRBD1
CDR3aa: CASSVDRDSPLHF
CDR3nt: TGTGCCAGCAGCGTAGACAGGGACTCACCCCTCCACTTT

v_gene: TRBV6-5
abundance: .
j_gene: TRBJ1-2
d_gene: TRBD1
CDR3aa: CASSRVGGGYGYTF
CDR3nt: TGTGCCAGCAGTCGAGTAGGGGGCGGCTATGGCTACACCTTC

v_gene: TRBV27
abundance: .
j_gene: TRBJ1-1
d_gene: .
CDR3aa: CASSSNIATEAFF
CDR3nt: TGTGCCAGCAGTTCGAACATTGCCACTGAAGCTTTCTTT

v_gene: TRBV7-6
abundance: once
j_gene: TRBJ2-7
d_gene: .
CDR3aa: CASSLMQQGSSYEQYF
CDR3nt: TGTGCCAGCAGCTTAATGCAGCAGGGGAGCTCCTACGAGCAGTACTTC

v_gene: TRBV5-4
abundance: many
j_gene: TRBJ2-5
d_gene: TRBD2
CDR3aa: CASSFQRGETQYF
CDR3nt: TGTGCCAGCAGCTTTCAGCGGGGAGAGACCCAGTACTTC

v_gene: TRBV24-1
abundance: .
j_gene: TRBJ2-5
d_gene: .
CDR3aa: CATSDRGQETQYF
CDR3nt: TGTGCCACCAGTGATAGGGGCCAAGAGACCCAGTACTTC

v_gene: TRBV7-2
abundance: .
j_gene: TRBJ1-2
d_gene: .
CDR3aa: CASSPDRYYGYTF
CDR3nt: TGTGCCAGCAGCCCTGACAGGTACTATGGCTACACCTTC

v_gene: TRBV19
abundance: .
j_gene: TRBJ1-2
d_gene: .
CDR3aa: CASSTSGDYGYTF
CDR3nt: TGTGCCAGTAGTACTTCAGGGGACTATGGCTACACCTTC

v_gene: TRBV7-9
abundance: .
j_gene: TRBJ1-1
d_gene: TRBD1
CDR3aa: CASSSLDRGHAFF
CDR3nt: TGTGCCAGCAGCTCCCTGGACAGGGGGCATGCTTTCTTT

v_gene: TRBV30
abundance: .
j_gene: TRBJ1-5
d_gene: .
CDR3aa: CAWSVQGDQPQHF
CDR3nt: TGTGCCTGGAGTGTACAGGGAGATCAGCCCCAGCATTTT

v_gene: TRBV7-3
abundance: .
j_gene: TRBJ1-2
d_gene: TRBD1
CDR3aa: CASSLIGQDGYTF
CDR3nt: TGTGCCAGCAGCTTAATAGGACAGGATGGCTACACCTTC

v_gene: TRBV6-5
abundance: .
j_gene: TRBJ1-6
d_gene: .
CDR3aa: CASSLTGTGGFPLHF
CDR3nt: TGTGCCAGCAGTTTGACGGGGACGGGGGGATTCCCCCTCCACTTT

v_gene: TRBV9
abundance: .
j_gene: TRBJ2-2
d_gene: TRBD2
CDR3aa: CASSVSGGRDGGELFF
CDR3nt: TGTGCCAGCAGCGTTAGCGGGGGACGTGATGGCGGGGAGCTGTTTTTT

v_gene: TRBV21-1
abundance: .
j_gene: TRBJ2-3
d_gene: .
CDR3aa: CASSKLGTSGGTTDTQYF
CDR3nt: TGTGCCAGCAGCAAACTTGGAACTAGCGGGGGAACCACAGATACGCAGTATTTT

v_gene: TRBV18
abundance: .
j_gene: TRBJ2-7
d_gene: TRBD1
CDR3aa: CASSGQGAYEQYF
CDR3nt: TGTGCCAGCTCAGGACAGGGTGCCTACGAGCAGTACTTC

v_gene: TRBV5-4
abundance: once
j_gene: TRBJ2-7
d_gene: TRBD1
CDR3aa: CASSSGTGPYEQYF
CDR3nt: TGTGCCAGCAGCTCCGGGACAGGACCCTACGAGCAGTACTTC

v_gene: TRBV9
abundance: .
j_gene: TRBJ1-1
d_gene: .
CDR3aa: CASSETWEGTEAFF
CDR3nt: TGTGCCAGCAGCGAAACGTGGGAGGGCACTGAAGCTTTCTTT